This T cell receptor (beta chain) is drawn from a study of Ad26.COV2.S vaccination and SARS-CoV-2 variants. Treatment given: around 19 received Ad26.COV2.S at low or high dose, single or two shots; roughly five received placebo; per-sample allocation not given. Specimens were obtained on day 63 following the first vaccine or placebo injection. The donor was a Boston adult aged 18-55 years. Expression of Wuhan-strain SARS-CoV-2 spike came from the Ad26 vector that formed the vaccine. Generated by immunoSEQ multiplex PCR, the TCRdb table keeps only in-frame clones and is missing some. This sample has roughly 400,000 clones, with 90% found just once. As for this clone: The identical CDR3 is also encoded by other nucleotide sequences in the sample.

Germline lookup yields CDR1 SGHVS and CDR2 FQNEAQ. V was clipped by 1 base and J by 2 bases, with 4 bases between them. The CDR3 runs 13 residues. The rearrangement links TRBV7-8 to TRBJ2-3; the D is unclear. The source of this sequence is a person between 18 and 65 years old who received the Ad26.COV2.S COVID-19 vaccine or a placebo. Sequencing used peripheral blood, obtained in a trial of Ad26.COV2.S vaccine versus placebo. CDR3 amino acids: CASSLGSTDTQYF. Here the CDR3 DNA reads TGTGCCAGCAGCTTAGGGTCCACAGATACGCAGTATTTT.